Shown below are 16 T cell receptor beta chains from a single sample sequenced in a study of radiotherapy plus CTLA-4 blockade in lung cancer. Data came from immunoSEQ multiplex PCR; TCRdb stores just in-frame clones and leaves some out. The sample lists 75,000 to 80,000 clones; about 87% were seen once. Specimen: peripheral blood, collected from a patient treated with radiotherapy plus ipilimumab. The receptors come from a human donor with non-small cell lung cancer who had stable disease on radiotherapy plus ipilimumab.

The rearrangement uses TRBV27 and TRBJ1-2; 8 bases are a match to TRBD1. Unmatched junction bases numbered 8, after V lost 6 bases and J lost 5 bases. This CDR3 region has 14 residues. The germline V gene encodes CDR1 MNHEY and CDR2 SMNVEV (reference sequence). The CDR3 sequence is CASSYLQGGYGYTF. CDR3 bases: TGTGCCAGCAGCTACCTACAGGGGGGGTATGGCTACACCTTC.

This rearrangement joins TRBV30 to TRBJ1-1; D is perhaps TRBD1 (5 bases). CDR1 GTSNPN and CDR2 SVGIG come from the germline V gene (reference sequence). V lost 4 bases, J lost 1 base, and 19 bases lay in between. The CDR3 has 16 residues. CDR3 residues: CAWNQRGVTWNTEAFF. The CDR3 nucleotides read TGTGCCTGGAACCAACGGGGGGTGACGTGGAACACTGAAGCTTTCTTT.

The chain uses TRBV6-5 and TRBJ1-2, with TRBD1 matching over 8 bases. Per germline, CDR1 MNHEY and CDR2 SVGAGI. The CDR3 sequence is 14 residues long. Losses at the gene ends were 5 bases for V and 4 bases for J; bases not matched to a gene: 6. DNA for the CDR3: TGTGCCAGCAGTATTGGACAGGGAAGCTATGGCTACACCTTC. This sequence encodes CASSIGQGSYGYTF.

The gene calls are TRBV18 and TRBJ1-5; 8 bases fit TRBD1. This CDR3 contains 14 residues. Losses at the gene ends were 3 bases for V and 11 bases for J; bases not matched to a gene: 9. Germline V gives CDR1 KGHSH, CDR2 LQKENI. The CDR3 region has the DNA TGTGCCAGCTCACCGGGACAGGCCCAATGGGCCCAGCATTTT. It is translated as CASSPGQAQWAQHF.

The chain joins TRBV30 to TRBJ1-2, with a possible D match to TRBD1 (6 bases). The length of the CDR3 is 13 residues. The V gene's germline CDR1 is GTSNPN and CDR2 SVGIG (reference sequence). The V end was cut by 5 bases, the J end by 8 bases, with 18 bases between. The DNA of the CDR3 is TGTGCCTGGGAGATAGAGGGGGTACGAGGCTACACCTTC. Translation gives CAWEIEGVRGYTF.

The chain couples TRBV11-2 to TRBJ2-7; no clear D gene. Germline V gives CDR1 SGHAT, CDR2 FQNNGV. This CDR3 spans 15 amino acids. The V and J ends lost 3 bases and 3 bases respectively, with 15 bases between them. The CDR3 region has the DNA TGTGCCAGCAGCTTTGCCGGGCCACGTATCTACGAGCAGTACTTC. Translation: CASSFAGPRIYEQYF.

The genes are TRBV18 and TRBJ1-1; D not resolved. The V end was cut by 0 bases, the J end by 10 bases, with 12 bases between. The germline V gene encodes CDR1 KGHSH and CDR2 LQKENI. The CDR3 extends over 13 amino acids. The chain's CDR3 is CASSPPNPGTAFF. The DNA of the CDR3 is TGTGCCAGCTCACCACCTAATCCGGGTACAGCTTTCTTT.

This chain joins TRBV19 and TRBJ1-2; D gene ambiguous. V lost 6 bases and J 6 bases, leaving 11 bases between the germline ends. Germline CDR1 and CDR2: LNHDA and SQIVND (reference sequence). The CDR3 has 12 residues. CDR3 amino acids: CASSEVVDGYTF. CDR3 nucleotide sequence: TGTGCCAGTAGCGAAGTGGTCGATGGCTACACCTTC. The whole variable domain, filled in from reference TRBV19 and TRBJ1-2, reads DGGITQSPKYLFRKEGQNVTLSCEQNLNHDAMYWYRQDPGQGLRLIYYSQIVNDFQKGDIAEGYSVSREKKESFPLTVTSAQKNPTAFYLCASSEVVDGYTFGSGTRLTVV.

The chain couples TRBV2 to TRBJ1-1; D is ambiguous. Trimming pared 8 bases from V and 0 bases from J, leaving 13 bases between. Germline CDR1 SNHLY, CDR2 FYNNEI. The CDR3 is 14 residues long. CDR3 sequence reads: CASPGGIMNTEAFF. CDR3 in DNA: TGTGCCAGCCCGGGCGGCATAATGAACACTGAAGCTTTCTTT.

J is TRBJ2-3 and V is TRBV27, with no clear D. Germline V lookup: CDR1 MNHEY, CDR2 SMNVEV (reference sequence). The CDR3 extends over 14 amino acids. Trimming removed 8 bases at V and 2 bases at J, with 14 bases between. The CDR3 DNA is TGTGCCAGCGCCCTAGACGGAACCACAGATACGCAGTATTTT. Translated: CASALDGTTDTQYF.

Only a few counts were recorded for this clone. The CDR3 nucleotides are TGTGCCAGCTCACCACGAGGACAGGGGGCTGGTGAAGCTTTCTTT. This gives the protein CASSPRGQGAGEAFF. The V gene is TRBV18, the J gene TRBJ1-1; TRBD1 matches 11 bases. V was pared by 1 base and J by 7 bases, with 5 bases of the junction left unmatched. Germline V lookup: CDR1 KGHSH, CDR2 LQKENI. The CDR3 runs 15 residues.

In its sample, this clone was seen once. The chain has TRBV7-3 and TRBJ2-1; 8 positions agree with TRBD2. Germline V gene lookup returns CDR1 SGHTA and CDR2 FQGTGA. Trimming at V came to 5 bases and at J to 4 bases, leaving 7 bases not matched to a gene. The CDR3 extends over 15 amino acids. In DNA form, the CDR3 reads TGTGCCAGCAGCCCCATAGCGGGGCCTTACAATGAGCAGTTCTTC. Its protein product is CASSPIAGPYNEQFF. Filled out from reference TRBV7-3 and TRBJ2-1, the complete variable domain reads GAGVSQTPSNKVTEKGKYVELRCDPISGHTALYWYRQSLGQGPEFLIYFQGTGAADDSGLPNDRFFAVRPEGSVSTLKIQRTERGDSAVYLCASSPIAGPYNEQFFGPGTRLTVL.

The CDR3 loop is CASSSRDRASYEQYF. The DNA for the CDR3 is TGTGCCAGCAGCTCCCGGGACAGGGCGTCCTACGAGCAGTACTTC. The chain couples TRBV7-9 to TRBJ2-7, with TRBD1 matching over 9 bases. Germline V gene sequence: CDR1 SEHNR, CDR2 FQNEAQ (reference sequence). The CDR3 totals 15 residues. The V segment lost 4 bases and the J segment 1 base; nucleotides outside the gene matches: 5.

The chain uses TRBV9 and TRBJ2-7; D unclear. Germline loops: CDR1 SGDLS, CDR2 YYNGEE. Trimming removed 0 bases from V and 3 bases from J, with 10 bases in between. The CDR3 runs 14 residues. Here the CDR3 reads CASSVGRIGYEQYF. CDR3 nucleotide sequence: TGTGCCAGCAGCGTAGGTCGGATCGGCTACGAGCAGTACTTC.

The rearrangement joins TRBV11-2 to TRBJ2-6, with D tentatively TRBD1 (5 bases). The germline gives CDR1 SGHAT, CDR2 FQNNGV. The CDR3 is 15 amino acids. The V end was cut by 2 bases, the J end by 2 bases, with 7 bases between. The CDR3 reads CASSLSRAGANVLTF. The CDR3 DNA follows: TGTGCCAGCAGCTTAAGCAGGGCTGGGGCCAACGTCCTGACTTTC.

This clone was seen more than once but under ten times. The chain combines TRBV28 with TRBJ2-1, with D unclear. Looked up from germline, CDR1 is MDHEN and CDR2 is SYDVKM. The CDR3 extends over 16 amino acids. The V end lost 3 bases, the J end lost 0 bases, and 12 bases lay between the germline ends. The CDR3 DNA reads as TGTGCCAGCAGTTTCCCTAGAGCAGACTCCTACAATGAGCAGTTCTTC. As protein: CASSFPRADSYNEQFF.